The T cell receptor beta chain described here comes from a study of regulatory T cells in long-lasting Graves disease. This clonotype was observed at least ten times. Arm-PCR of CDR3 regions and iRepertoire HTBI primers were used to build TCR beta libraries. TCRdb re-called the multiplex PCR reads through MiXCR, storing one row per CDR3 protein. The data hold about 620,000 distinct CDR3 sequences, with roughly 15% observed a single time. Regarding time point: newly diagnosed GD, antithyroid drugs for less than 3 months. PBMCs were the source of the RNA used for TCR sequencing. Trimming stripped 4 bases from V and 7 bases from J, with 16 bases between. The germline gives CDR1 MNHEY, CDR2 SVGAGI. The CDR3 length is 15 residues. The sample was also linked to a second study, of T cells in Graves' hyperthyroidism and ophthalmopathy.

The clonotype originates from a woman aged 30 to 39 with Graves disease. The material was peripheral blood mononuclear cells (PBMCs), obtained at new diagnosis, from a patient treated with antithyroid drugs. The chain links TRBV6-5 to TRBJ1-4; D gene ambiguous. CDR3 protein: CASSSTWRGGEKLFF. CDR3 DNA: TGTGCCAGCAGTTCTACATGGCGGGGTGGTGAAAAACTGTTTTTT.